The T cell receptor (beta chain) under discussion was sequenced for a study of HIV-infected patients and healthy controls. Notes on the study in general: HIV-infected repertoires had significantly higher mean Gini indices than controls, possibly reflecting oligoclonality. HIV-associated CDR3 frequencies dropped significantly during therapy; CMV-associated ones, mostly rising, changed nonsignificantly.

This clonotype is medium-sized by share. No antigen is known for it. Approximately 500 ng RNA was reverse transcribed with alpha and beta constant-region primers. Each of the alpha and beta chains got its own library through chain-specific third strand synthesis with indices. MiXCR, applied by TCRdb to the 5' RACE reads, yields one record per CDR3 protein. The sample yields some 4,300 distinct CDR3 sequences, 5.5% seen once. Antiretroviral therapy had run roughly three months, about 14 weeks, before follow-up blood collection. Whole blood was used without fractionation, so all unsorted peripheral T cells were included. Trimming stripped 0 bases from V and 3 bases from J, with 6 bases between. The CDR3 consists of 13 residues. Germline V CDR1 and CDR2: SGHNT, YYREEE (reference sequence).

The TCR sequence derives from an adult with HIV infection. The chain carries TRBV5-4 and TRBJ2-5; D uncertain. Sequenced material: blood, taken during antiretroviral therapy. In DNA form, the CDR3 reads TGTGCCAGCAGCTTGGCCAATAAAGAGACCCAGTACTTC. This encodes CASSLANKETQYF.